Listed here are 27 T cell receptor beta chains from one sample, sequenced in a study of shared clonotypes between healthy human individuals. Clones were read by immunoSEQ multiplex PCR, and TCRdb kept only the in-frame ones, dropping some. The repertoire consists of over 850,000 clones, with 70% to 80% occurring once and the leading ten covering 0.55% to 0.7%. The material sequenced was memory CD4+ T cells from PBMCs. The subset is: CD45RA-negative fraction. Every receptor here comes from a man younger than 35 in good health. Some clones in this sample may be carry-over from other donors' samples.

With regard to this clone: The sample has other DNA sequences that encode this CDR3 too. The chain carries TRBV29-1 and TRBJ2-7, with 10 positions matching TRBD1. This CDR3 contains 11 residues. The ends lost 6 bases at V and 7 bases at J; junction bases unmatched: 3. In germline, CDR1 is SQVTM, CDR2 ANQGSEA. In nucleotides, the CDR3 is TGCAGCGTCGAGGACAGGGGGGAGCAGTACTTC. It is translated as CSVEDRGEQYF.

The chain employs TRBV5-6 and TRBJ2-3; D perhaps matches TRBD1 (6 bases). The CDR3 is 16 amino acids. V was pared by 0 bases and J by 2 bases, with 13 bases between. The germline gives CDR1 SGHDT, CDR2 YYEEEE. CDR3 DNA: TGTGCCAGCAGCTTGGGGAGAGACAGGCTCACAGATACGCAGTATTTT. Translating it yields CASSLGRDRLTDTQYF.

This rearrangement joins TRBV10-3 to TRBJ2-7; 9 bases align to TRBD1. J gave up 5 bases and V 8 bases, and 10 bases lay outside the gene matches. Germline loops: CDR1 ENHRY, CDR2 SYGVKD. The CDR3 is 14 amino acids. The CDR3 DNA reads TGTGCCATCGGGGACAGGGCATTTGTGCACGAGCAGTACTTC. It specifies CAIGDRAFVHEQYF.

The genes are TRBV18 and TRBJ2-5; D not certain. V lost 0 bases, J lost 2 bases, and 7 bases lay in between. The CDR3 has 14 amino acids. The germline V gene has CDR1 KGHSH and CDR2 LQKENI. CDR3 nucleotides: TGTGCCAGCTCACCACCTCAACAGCAAGAGACCCAGTACTTC. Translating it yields CASSPPQQQETQYF.

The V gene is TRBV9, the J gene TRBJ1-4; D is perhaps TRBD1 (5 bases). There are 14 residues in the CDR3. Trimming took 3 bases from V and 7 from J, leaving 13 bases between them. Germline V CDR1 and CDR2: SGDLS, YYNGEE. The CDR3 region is CASSGRQRPEKLFF. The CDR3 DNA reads TGTGCCAGCAGCGGCAGACAGCGCCCTGAAAAACTGTTTTTT.

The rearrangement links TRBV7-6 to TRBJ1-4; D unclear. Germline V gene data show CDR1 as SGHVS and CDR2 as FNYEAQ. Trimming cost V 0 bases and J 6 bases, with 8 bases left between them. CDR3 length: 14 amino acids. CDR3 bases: TGTGCCAGCAGCTTAGCGAGATGGGATGAAAAACTGTTTTTT. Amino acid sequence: CASSLARWDEKLFF.

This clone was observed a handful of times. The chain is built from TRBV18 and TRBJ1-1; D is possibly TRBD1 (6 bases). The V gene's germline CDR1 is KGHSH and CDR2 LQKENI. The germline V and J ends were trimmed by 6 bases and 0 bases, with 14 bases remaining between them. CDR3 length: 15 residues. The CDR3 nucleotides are TGTGCCAGCTCCCTCCAGGGACAACTGAACACTGAAGCTTTCTTT. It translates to CASSLQGQLNTEAFF.

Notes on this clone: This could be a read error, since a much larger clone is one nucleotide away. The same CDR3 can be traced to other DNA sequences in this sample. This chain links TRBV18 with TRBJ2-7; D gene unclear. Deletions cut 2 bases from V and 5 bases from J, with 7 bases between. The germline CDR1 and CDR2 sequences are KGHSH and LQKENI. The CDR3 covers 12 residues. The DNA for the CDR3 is TGTGCCAGCTCACCAAGTAGGGACGAGCAGTACTTC. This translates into CASSPSRDEQYF.

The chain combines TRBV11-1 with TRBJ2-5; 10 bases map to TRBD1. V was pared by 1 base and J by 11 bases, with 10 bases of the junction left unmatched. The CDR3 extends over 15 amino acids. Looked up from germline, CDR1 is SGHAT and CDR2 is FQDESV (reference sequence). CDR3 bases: TGTGCCAGCAGCTTAGAGGGACAGGGGTCTAAGGAGCAGTACTTC. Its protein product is CASSLEGQGSKEQYF.

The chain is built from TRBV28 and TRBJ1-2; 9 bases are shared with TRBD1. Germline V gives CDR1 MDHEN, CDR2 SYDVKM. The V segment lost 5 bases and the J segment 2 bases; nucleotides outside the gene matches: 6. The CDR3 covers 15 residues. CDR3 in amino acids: CASSEPGTGNYGYTF. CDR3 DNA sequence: TGTGCCAGCAGTGAACCCGGGACAGGGAACTATGGCTACACCTTC.

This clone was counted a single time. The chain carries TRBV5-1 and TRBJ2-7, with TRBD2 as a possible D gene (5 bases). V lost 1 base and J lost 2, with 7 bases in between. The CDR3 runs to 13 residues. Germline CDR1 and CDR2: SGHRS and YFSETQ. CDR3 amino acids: CASSLTRPYEQYF. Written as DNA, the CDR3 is TGCGCCAGCAGCTTGACTAGGCCCTACGAGCAGTACTTC.

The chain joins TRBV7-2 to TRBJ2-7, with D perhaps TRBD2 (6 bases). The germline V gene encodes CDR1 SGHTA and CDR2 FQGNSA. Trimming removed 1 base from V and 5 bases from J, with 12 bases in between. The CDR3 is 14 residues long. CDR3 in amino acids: CASSLGLANNEQYF. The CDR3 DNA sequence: TGTGCCAGCAGCTTAGGGCTAGCGAACAACGAGCAGTACTTC.

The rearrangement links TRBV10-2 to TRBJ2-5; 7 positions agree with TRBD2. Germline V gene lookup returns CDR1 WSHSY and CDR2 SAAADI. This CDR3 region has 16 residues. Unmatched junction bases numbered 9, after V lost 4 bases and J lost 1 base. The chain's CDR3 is CASSVGLAGSQETQYF. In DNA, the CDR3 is TGCGCCAGCAGTGTTGGCTTAGCGGGCTCCCAAGAGACCCAGTACTTC.

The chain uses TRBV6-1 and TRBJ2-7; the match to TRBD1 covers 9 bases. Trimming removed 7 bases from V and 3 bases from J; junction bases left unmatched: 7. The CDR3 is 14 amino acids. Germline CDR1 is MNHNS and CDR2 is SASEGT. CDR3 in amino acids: CASTSRTGVYEQYF. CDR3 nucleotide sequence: TGTGCCAGCACCAGTAGGACAGGGGTCTACGAGCAGTACTTC.

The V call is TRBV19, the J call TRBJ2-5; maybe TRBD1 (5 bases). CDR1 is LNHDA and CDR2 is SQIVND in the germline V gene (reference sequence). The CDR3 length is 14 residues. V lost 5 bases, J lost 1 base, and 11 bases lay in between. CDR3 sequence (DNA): TGTGCCAGTAGTCAAGGACATCTCCAAGAGACCCAGTACTTC. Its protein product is CASSQGHLQETQYF.

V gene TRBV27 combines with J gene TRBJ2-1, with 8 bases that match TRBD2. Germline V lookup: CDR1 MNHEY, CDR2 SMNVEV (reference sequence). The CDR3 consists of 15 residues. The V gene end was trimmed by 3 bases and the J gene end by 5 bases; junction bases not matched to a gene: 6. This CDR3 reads CASSFERGKNNEQFF. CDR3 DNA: TGTGCCAGCAGTTTTGAGCGGGGGAAGAACAATGAGCAGTTCTTC.

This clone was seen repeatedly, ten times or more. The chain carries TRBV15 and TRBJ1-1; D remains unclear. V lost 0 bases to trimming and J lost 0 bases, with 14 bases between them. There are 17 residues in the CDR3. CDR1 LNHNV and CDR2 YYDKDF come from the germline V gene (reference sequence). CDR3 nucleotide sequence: TGTGCCACCAGCAGAGATCTGGCTGGCGATATGAACACTGAAGCTTTCTTT. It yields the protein CATSRDLAGDMNTEAFF.

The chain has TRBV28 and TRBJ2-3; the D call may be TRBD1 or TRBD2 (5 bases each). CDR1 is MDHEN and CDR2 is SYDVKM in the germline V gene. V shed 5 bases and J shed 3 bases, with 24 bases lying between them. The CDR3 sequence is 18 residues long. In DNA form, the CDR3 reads TGTGCCAGCAGTAAAAGGGGACGCCCCTTTGTGAGAACAGATACGCAGTATTTT. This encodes CASSKRGRPFVRTDTQYF.

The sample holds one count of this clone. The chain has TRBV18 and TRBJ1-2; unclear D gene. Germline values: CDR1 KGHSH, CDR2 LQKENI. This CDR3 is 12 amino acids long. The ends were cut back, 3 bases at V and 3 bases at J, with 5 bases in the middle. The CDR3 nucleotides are TGTGCCAGCTCACCCCTCGACTATGGCTACACCTTC. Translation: CASSPLDYGYTF. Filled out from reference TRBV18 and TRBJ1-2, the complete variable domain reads NAGVMQNPRHLVRRRGQEARLRCSPMKGHSHVYWYRQLPEEGLKFMVYLQKENIIDESGMPKERFSAEFPKEGPSILRIQQVVRGDSAAYFCASSPLDYGYTFGSGTRLTVV.

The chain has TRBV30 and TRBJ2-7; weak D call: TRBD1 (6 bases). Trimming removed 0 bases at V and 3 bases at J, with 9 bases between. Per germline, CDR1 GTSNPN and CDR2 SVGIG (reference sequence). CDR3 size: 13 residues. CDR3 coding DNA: TGTGCCTGGAGTGTCTGGACAGTCTACGAGCAGTACTTC. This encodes CAWSVWTVYEQYF.

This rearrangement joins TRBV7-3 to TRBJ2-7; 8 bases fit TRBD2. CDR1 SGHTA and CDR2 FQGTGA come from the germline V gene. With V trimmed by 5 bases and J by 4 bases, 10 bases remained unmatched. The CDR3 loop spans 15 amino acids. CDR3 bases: TGTGCCAGCAGCCTACTGAGCGGGAGTGGATACGAGCAGTACTTC. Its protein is CASSLLSGSGYEQYF.

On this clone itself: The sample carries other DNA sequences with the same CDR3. CDR3 residues: CASSLTPNTEAFF. Here the CDR3 DNA reads TGCGCCAGCAGCTTAACCCCGAACACTGAAGCTTTCTTT. The rearrangement links TRBV5-1 to TRBJ1-1; no clear D. Germline loops: CDR1 SGHRS, CDR2 YFSETQ. Trimming stripped 2 bases from V and 1 base from J, with 6 bases between. This CDR3 is built from 13 residues.

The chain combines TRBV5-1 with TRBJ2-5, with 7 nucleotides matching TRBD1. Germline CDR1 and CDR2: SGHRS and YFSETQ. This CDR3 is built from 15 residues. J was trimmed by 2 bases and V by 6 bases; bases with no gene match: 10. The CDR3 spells CASKALPGQQETQYF. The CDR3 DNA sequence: TGCGCCAGCAAGGCGCTACCGGGACAGCAAGAGACCCAGTACTTC.

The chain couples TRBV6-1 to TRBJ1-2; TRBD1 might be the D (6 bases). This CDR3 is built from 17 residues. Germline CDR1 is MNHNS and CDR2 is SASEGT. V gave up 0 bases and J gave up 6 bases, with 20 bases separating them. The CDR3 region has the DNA TGTGCCAGCAGTGAAGCAGGTCATCCACAGGGCCGGGATGGCTACACCTTC. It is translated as CASSEAGHPQGRDGYTF.

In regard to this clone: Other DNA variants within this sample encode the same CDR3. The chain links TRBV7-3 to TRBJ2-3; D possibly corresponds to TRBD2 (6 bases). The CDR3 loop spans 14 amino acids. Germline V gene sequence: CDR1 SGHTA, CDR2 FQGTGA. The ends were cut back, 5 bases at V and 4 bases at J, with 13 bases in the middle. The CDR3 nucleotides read TGTGCCAGCAGCCTATCCGGAGGGGCAGATACGCAGTATTTT. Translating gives CASSLSGGADTQYF. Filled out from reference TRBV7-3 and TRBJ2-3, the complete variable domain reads GAGVSQTPSNKVTEKGKYVELRCDPISGHTALYWYRQSLGQGPEFLIYFQGTGAADDSGLPNDRFFAVRPEGSVSTLKIQRTERGDSAVYLCASSLSGGADTQYFGPGTRLTVL.

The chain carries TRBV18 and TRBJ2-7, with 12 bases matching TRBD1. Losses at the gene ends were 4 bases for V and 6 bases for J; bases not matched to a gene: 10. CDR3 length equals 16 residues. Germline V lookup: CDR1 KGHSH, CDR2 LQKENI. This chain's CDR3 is CASSQSTGTGGSEQYF. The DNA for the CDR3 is TGTGCCAGCTCACAATCTACCGGGACAGGGGGCTCCGAGCAGTACTTC.

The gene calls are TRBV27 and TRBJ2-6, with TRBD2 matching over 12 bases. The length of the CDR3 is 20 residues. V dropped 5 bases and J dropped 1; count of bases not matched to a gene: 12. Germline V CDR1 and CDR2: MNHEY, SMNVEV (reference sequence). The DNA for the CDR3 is TGTGCCAGCAGTCCCCGCGGGACTAGCGGGCTGATATCTGGGGCCAACGTCCTGACTTTC. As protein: CASSPRGTSGLISGANVLTF.